The T cell receptor (beta chain) described here comes from a study of CD8+ T cells in alopecia areata. Whole-study context: Each day, treated patients took oral tofacitinib twice, at 5 to 10 mg per dose. A 6-month period off drug followed tofacitinib, which lasted 6 to 18 months.

Germline V gene data show CDR1 as SQVTM and CDR2 as ANQGSEA. Unmatched junction bases numbered 12, after V lost 5 bases and J lost 0 bases. This CDR3 spans 18 amino acids. On this clone itself: Its antigen is undetermined.

Collection of lesional scalp punch biopsies and peripheral blood was performed in alopecia areata patients. RNA, once extracted, was reverse transcribed into cDNA for use as the sequencing template. Sequencing used immunoSEQ multiplex PCR; TCRdb keeps in-frame clones, though not all of them. The sample records about 12,000 clones, about 56% being singletons. Whole-study findings and limits: Affected lesional scalp, above all in alopecia totalis/universalis, was more clonal than normal scalp. Researchers reported that TCR sharing among patients proved less clear than in mice, possibly HLA-linked.

The specimen sequenced was skin. The V and J genes are TRBV29-1 and TRBJ2-1, with 11 bases lining up with TRBD2. This TCR was recovered from a human donor with alopecia areata. CDR3 amino acids: CSVRTGTSGFSSYNEQFF. The CDR3 region has the DNA TGCAGCGTTCGGACCGGGACTAGCGGATTTAGCTCCTACAATGAGCAGTTCTTC.